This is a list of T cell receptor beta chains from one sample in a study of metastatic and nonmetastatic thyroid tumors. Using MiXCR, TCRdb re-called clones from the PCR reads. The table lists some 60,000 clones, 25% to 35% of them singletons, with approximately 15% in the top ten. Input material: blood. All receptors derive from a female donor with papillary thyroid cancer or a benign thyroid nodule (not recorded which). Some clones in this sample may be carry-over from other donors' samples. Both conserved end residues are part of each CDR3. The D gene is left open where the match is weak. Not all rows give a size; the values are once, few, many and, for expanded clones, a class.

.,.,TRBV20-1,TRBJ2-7,CSARVRGLNEQYF,TGCAGTGCTAGAGTCAGGGGTCTGAACGAGCAGTACTTC
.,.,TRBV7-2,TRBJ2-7,CASSPSYGITYEQYF,TGTGCCAGCAGCCCTAGTTACGGTATAACCTACGAGCAGTACTTC
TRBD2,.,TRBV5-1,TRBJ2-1,CASSLSSGSRIEQFF,TGCGCCAGCAGCTTGTCTAGCGGGAGCCGCATTGAGCAGTTCTTC
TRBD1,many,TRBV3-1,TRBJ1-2,CASSHLAGQGFYGYTF,TGTGCCAGCAGCCATCTGGCGGGACAGGGCTTCTATGGCTACACCTTC
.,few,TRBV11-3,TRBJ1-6,CASSLRVATYNSPLHF,TGTGCCAGCAGCTTAAGGGTAGCGACCTATAATTCACCCCTCCACTTT
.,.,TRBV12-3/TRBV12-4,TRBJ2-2,CASTLGPFPGELFF,TGTGCCAGCACCCTGGGCCCGTTCCCCGGGGAGCTGTTTTTT
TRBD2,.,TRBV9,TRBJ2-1,CASSSRTSGARNEQFF,TGTGCCAGCAGCTCACGGACTAGCGGGGCGCGGAATGAGCAGTTCTTC
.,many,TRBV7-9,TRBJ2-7,CASRGSSYEQYF,TGTGCCTCCCGGGGCAGTTCCTACGAGCAGTACTTC
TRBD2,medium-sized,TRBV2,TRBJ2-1,CASRRVAGDDEQFF,TGTGCCAGCCGCCGGGTAGCGGGAGATGATGAGCAGTTCTTC
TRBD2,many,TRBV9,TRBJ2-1,CASSVASSGVINEQFF,TGTGCCAGCAGCGTAGCGTCCAGCGGGGTAATAAATGAGCAGTTCTTC
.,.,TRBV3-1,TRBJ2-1,CASSQDLALSSYNEQFF,TGTGCCAGCAGCCAAGATTTGGCGCTGAGCTCCTACAATGAGCAGTTCTTC
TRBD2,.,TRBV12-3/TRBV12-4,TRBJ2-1,CASTKGGGRTYNEQFF,TGTGCCAGCACCAAGGGAGGCGGGAGGACTTACAATGAGCAGTTCTTC
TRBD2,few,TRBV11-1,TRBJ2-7,CASSRGLAGEVGYEQYF,TGTGCCAGCAGCAGGGGTCTAGCGGGAGAAGTTGGTTACGAGCAGTACTTC
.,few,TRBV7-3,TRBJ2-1,CASSFKPSNEQFF,TGTGCCAGCAGCTTCAAACCTAGCAATGAGCAGTTCTTC